This T cell receptor beta chain derives from a study of blood T cell repertoires in COVID-19. About the research overall: COVID-19 samples, acute and convalescent, were from the United States, Italy and Spain. Sources were T cells, B-cell-depleted T cells, or PBMCs; the material itself was cDNA or gDNA.

In the study's own analysis: Estimation of nucleated cell counts relied on the amplification of reference gene primers. The data were produced by immunoSEQ multiplex PCR, yet TCRdb's version contains in-frame clones alone and is incomplete. V and J calls and clone size are copied from that table; D and trimming were computed from the DNA. The sample has about 92,000 clones, about 71% seen once. V shed 7 bases and J shed 3 bases, with 21 bases lying between them. The CDR3 extends over 16 amino acids. CDR1 MDHEN and CDR2 SYDVKM come from the germline V gene. The source is a woman aged 55-69 years in a cohort sampled during active or convalescent COVID-19. Material: peripheral blood. The rearrangement uses TRBV28 and TRBJ2-5; possibly TRBD2 for D (6 bases). In DNA, the CDR3 is TGTGCCAGCACTCGGGGGTATCAGAACGGGAAAGAGACCCAGTACTTC. This gives the protein CASTRGYQNGKETQYF.